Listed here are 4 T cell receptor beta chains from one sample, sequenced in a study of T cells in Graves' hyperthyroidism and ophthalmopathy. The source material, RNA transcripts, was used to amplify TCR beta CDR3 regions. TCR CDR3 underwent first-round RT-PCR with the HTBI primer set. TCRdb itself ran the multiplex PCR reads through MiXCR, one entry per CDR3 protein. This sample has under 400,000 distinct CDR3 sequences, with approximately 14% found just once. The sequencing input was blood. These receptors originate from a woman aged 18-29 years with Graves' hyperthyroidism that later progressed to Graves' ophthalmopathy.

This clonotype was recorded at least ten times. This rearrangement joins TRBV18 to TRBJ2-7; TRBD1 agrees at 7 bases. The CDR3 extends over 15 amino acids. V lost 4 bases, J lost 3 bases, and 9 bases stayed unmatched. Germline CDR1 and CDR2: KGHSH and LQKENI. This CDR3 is CASSRPRDSIYEQYF. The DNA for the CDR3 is TGTGCCAGCTCACGACCCCGGGACAGTATCTACGAGCAGTACTTC.

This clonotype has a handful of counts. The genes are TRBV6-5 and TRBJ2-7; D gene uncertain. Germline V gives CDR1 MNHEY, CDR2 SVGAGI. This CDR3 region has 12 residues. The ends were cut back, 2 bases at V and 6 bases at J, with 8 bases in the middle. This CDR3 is CASSYITAEQYF. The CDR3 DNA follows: TGTGCCAGCAGTTACATCACTGCCGAGCAGTACTTC.

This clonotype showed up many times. The CDR3 region is CSARSEADTEAFF. The DNA of the CDR3 is TGCAGTGCTCGGTCTGAGGCCGACACTGAAGCTTTCTTT. The chain carries TRBV20-1 and TRBJ1-1, with unresolved D. Trimming cost V 5 bases and J 3 bases, with 13 bases left between them. Looked up from germline, CDR1 is DFQATT and CDR2 is SNEGSKA (reference sequence). The CDR3 has 13 amino acids.

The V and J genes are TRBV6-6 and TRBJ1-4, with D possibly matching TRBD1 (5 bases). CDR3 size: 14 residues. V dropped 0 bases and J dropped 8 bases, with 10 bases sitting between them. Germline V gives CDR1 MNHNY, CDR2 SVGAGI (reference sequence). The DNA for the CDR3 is TGTGCCAGCAGTTACTCCCAGGGAAAGGAAAAACTGTTTTTT. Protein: CASSYSQGKEKLFF.